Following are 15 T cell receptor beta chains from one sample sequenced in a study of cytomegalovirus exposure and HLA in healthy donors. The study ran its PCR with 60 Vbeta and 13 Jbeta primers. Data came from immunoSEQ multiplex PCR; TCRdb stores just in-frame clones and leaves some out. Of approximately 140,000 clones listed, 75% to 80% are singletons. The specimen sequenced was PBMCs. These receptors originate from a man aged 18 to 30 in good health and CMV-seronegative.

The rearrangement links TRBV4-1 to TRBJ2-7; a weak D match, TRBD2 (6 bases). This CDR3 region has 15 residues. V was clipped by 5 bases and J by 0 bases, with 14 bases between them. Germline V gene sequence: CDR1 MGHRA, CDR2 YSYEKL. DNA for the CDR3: TGCGCCAGCAGCGGAGGGGCACACTTCTCCTACGAGCAGTACTTC. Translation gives CASSGGAHFSYEQYF.

The CDR3 reads CASSLGDRDNEKLFF. The CDR3 nucleotides are TGCGCCAGCAGCTTGGGGGACAGAGACAATGAAAAACTGTTTTTT. This chain joins TRBV5-1 and TRBJ1-4, with 7 bases matching TRBD1. There are 15 residues in the CDR3. With 0 bases clipped from V and 5 bases from J, the junction kept 4 bases outside the gene matches. CDR1 SGHRS and CDR2 YFSETQ come from the germline V gene.

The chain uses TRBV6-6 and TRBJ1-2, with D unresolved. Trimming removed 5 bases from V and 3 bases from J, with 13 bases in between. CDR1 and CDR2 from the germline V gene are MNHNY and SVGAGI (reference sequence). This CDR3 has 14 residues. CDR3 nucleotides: TGTGCCAGCAGTAACCGGGAAAGTCACTATGGCTACACCTTC. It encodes CASSNRESHYGYTF.

The CDR3 bases are TGTGCCAGCAGGGGGGGACCGAACTATGGCTACACCTTC. It specifies CASRGGPNYGYTF. The rearrangement uses TRBV4-2 and TRBJ1-2; tentative D call: TRBD1 (5 bases). V lost 6 bases and J 2 bases, leaving 10 bases between the germline ends. Looked up from germline, CDR1 is LGHNA and CDR2 is YNFKEQ. There are 13 residues in the CDR3.

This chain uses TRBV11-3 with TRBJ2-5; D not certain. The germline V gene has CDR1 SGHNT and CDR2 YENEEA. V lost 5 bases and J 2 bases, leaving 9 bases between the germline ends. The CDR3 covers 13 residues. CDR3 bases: TGTGCCAGCAGCCTCCACAGTCAAGAGACCCAGTACTTC. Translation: CASSLHSQETQYF. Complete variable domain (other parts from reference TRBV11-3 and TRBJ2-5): EAGVVQSPRYKIIEKKQPVAFWCNPISGHNTLYWYLQNLGQGPELLIRYENEEAVDDSQLPKDRFSAERLKGVDSTLKIQPAELGDSAVYLCASSLHSQETQYFGPGTRLLVL.

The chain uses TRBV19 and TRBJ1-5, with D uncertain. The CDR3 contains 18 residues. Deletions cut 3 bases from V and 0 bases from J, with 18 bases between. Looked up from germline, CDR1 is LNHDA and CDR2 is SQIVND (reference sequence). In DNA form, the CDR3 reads TGTGCCAGTAGTATTTCGCGGGCAGCAACTTATAGCAATCAGCCCCAGCATTTT. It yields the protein CASSISRAATYSNQPQHF.

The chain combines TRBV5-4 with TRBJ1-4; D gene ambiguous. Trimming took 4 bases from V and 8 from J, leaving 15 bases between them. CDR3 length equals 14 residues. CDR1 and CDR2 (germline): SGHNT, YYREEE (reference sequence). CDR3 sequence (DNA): TGTGCCAGCAGCCCGACTCCTGAAGACGAAAAACTGTTTTTT. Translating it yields CASSPTPEDEKLFF.

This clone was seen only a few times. The CDR3: CASSSGLGETQYF. CDR3 coding DNA: TGTGCCAGCAGCTCAGGACTAGGAGAGACCCAGTACTTC. The V gene is TRBV7-6, the J gene TRBJ2-5; 7 bases match TRBD2. Per the germline V gene, CDR1 is SGHVS and CDR2 is FNYEAQ. This CDR3 region has 13 residues. V trimming: 4 bases; J trimming: 4 bases; junction bases outside the gene matches: 3. The whole variable domain, filled in from reference TRBV7-6 and TRBJ2-5, reads GAGVSQSPRYKVTKRGQDVALRCDPISGHVSLYWYRQALGQGPEFLTYFNYEAQQDKSGLPNDRFSAERPEGSISTLTIQRTEQRDSAMYRCASSSGLGETQYFGPGTRLLVL.

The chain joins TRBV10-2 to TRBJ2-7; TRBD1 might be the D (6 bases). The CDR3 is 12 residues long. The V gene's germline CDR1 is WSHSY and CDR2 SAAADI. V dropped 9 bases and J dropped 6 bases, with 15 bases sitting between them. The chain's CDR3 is CARGQPRCEQYF. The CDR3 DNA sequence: TGCGCCAGGGGACAACCACGGTGCGAGCAGTACTTC.

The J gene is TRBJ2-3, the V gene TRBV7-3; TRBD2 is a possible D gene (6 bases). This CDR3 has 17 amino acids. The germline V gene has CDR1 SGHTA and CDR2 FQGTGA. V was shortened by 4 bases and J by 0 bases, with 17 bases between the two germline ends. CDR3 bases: TGTGCCAGCAGCTCACAACCCTCGGGGGTTAGCACAGATACGCAGTATTTT. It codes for CASSSQPSGVSTDTQYF.

DNA of the CDR3: TGTGCCAGCAGCTTAGATGTGACAGGGTCCTACGAGCAGTACTTC. Its translation: CASSLDVTGSYEQYF. The V gene is TRBV7-6, the J gene TRBJ2-7, with 7 bases fitting TRBD1. Germline CDR1 and CDR2: SGHVS and FNYEAQ. The CDR3 consists of 15 residues. After removal of 1 base from V and 1 base from J, the junction contained 4 bases not matched to a gene.

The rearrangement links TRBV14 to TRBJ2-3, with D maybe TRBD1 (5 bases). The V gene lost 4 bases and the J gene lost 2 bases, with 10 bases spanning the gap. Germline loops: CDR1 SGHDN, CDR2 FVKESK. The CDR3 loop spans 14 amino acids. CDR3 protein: CASSRQLSTDTQYF. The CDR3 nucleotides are TGTGCCAGCAGCCGACAGCTTTCCACAGATACGCAGTATTTT.

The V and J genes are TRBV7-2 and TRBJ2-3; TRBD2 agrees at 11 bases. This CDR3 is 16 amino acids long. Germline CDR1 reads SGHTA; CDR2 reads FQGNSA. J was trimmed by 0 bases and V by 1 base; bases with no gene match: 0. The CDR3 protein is CASSLGTSGSTDTQYF. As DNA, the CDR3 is TGTGCCAGCAGCTTAGGGACTAGCGGGAGCACAGATACGCAGTATTTT.

The CDR3 loop reads CASRGTGQGNTEAFF. For the CDR3, the DNA is TGTGCCAGCAGGGGAACGGGACAGGGGAACACTGAAGCTTTCTTT. The chain recombines TRBV5-8 with TRBJ1-1, with 9 bases lining up with TRBD1. The germline V gene encodes CDR1 SGHTS and CDR2 YDEGEE. This CDR3 spans 15 amino acids. The junction had 6 bases not matched to a gene; V was cut back by 5 bases and J by 1 base.

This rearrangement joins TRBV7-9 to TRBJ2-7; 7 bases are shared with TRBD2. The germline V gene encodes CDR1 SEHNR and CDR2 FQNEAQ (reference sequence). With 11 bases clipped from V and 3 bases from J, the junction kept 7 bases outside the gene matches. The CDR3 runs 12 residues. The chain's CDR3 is CASTSGNYEQYF. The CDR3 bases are TGTGCCTCGACGAGCGGGAACTACGAGCAGTACTTC. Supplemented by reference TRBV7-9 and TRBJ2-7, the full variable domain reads DTGVSQNPRHKITKRGQNVTFRCDPISEHNRLYWYRQTLGQGPEFLTYFQNEAQLEKSRLLSDRFSAERPKGSFSTLEIQRTEQGDSAMYLCASTSGNYEQYFGPGTRLTVT.